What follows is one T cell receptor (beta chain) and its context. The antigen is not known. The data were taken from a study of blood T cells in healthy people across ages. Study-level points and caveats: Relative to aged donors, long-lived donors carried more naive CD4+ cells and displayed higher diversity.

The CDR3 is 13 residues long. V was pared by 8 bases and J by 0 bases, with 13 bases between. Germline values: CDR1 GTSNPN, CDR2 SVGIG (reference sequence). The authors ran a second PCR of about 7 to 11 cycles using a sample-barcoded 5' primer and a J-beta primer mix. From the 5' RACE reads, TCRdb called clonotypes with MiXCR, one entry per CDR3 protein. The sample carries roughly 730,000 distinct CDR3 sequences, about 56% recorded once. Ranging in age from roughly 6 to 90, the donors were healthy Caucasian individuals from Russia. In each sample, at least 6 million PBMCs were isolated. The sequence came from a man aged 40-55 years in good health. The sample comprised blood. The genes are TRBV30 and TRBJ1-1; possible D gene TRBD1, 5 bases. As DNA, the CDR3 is TGTGCCGGCGAGACAGCTATGAACACTGAAGCTTTCTTT. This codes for CAGETAMNTEAFF.